This T cell receptor (beta chain) emerged from a study of shared clonotypes between healthy human individuals. V was cut by 5 bases and J by 4 bases, with 8 bases left in between. Germline assignment: CDR1 SGHTA and CDR2 FQGNSA. This CDR3 is 12 amino acids long. TCRdb's copy holds only in-frame clones and misses some; the assay was immunoSEQ multiplex PCR. The sample has approximately 980,000 clones; less than 85% are singletons. This clone was seen more than once but under ten times. Other DNA sequences in the sample encode the same CDR3. This receptor was taken from a man aged 18 to 30 in good health. The chain has TRBV7-2 and TRBJ1-2; no clear D gene. The sample consisted of memory CD4+ T cells sorted from blood. Subset meaning: CD45RA-negative fraction. DNA for the CDR3: TGTGCCAGCAGCACTCGGTCCTATGGCTACACCTTC. Translated, it gives CASSTRSYGYTF. Supplemented by reference TRBV7-2 and TRBJ1-2, the full variable domain reads GAGVSQSPSNKVTEKGKDVELRCDPISGHTALYWYRQSLGQGLEFLIYFQGNSAPDKSGLPSDRFSAERTGGSVSTLTIQRTQQEDSAVYLCASSTRSYGYTFGSGTRLTVV.